This T cell receptor (beta chain) was recorded in a study of siplizumab effects on memory and regulatory T cells. General study results and limits: Unstimulated naive T cells seemed to show more diversity than memory cells did, and they also seemed to be among the major contributors to the alloresponse. The drug siplizumab significantly decreased the alloreactive sequences that could be traced to unstimulated CD4+ memory cells.

Remarks on this clone: Its antigen is currently unknown.

Method: immunoSEQ multiplex PCR; TCRdb's copy keeps in-frame clones and lacks some. The table includes more than 95,000 clones, 85% to 95% detected once. The sequenced sample consisted of Tregs sorted from blood. The clonotype originates from a human donor in good health.

Here the CDR3 reads CSVRTLYGYTF. The DNA of the CDR3 is TGCAGCGTTCGGACACTATATGGCTACACCTTC. The V gene is TRBV29-1, the J gene TRBJ1-2; weak D call: TRBD1 (5 bases). V was pared by 5 bases and J by 5 bases, with 9 bases between. The CDR3 runs 11 residues. Looked up from germline, CDR1 is SQVTM and CDR2 is ANQGSEA.